One and the same sample provided the 26 T cell receptor beta chains below, sequenced in a study of shared clonotypes between healthy human individuals. TCRdb keeps only in-frame clones here, not all; method: immunoSEQ multiplex PCR. This table has over 2 million clones, about 95% appearing once. Terminally differentiated effector memory CD45RA+ cells were left out of the naive CD8 fraction, which was CD45RO-negative and positively selected for CCR7. Sequenced material: naive CD8+ T cells sorted from blood. The receptor source for this set is a man younger than 35 in good health.

DNA of the CDR3: TGTGCCTCTTCCGGACCTTACGAGCAGTACTTC. Translating gives CASSGPYEQYF. The chain joins TRBV19 to TRBJ2-7; D call uncertain. The CDR3 spans 11 residues. With 11 bases removed from V and 4 bases from J, the gap between germline ends came to 12 bases. CDR1 is LNHDA and CDR2 is SQIVND in the germline V gene (reference sequence).

V and J are TRBV11-3 and TRBJ2-1; D not resolved. V dropped 1 base and J dropped 10 bases, with 11 bases sitting between them. The germline gives CDR1 SGHNT, CDR2 YENEEA. This CDR3 is built from 13 residues. CDR3 sequence (DNA): TGTGCCAGCAGCTTAGGATTGGGATACGAGCAGTTCTTC. It encodes CASSLGLGYEQFF. Variable domain in full (rest from reference TRBV11-3 and TRBJ2-1): EAGVVQSPRYKIIEKKQPVAFWCNPISGHNTLYWYLQNLGQGPELLIRYENEEAVDDSQLPKDRFSAERLKGVDSTLKIQPAELGDSAVYLCASSLGLGYEQFFGPGTRLTVL.

The V and J genes are TRBV28 and TRBJ1-2, with D maybe TRBD1 (6 bases). Germline V gives CDR1 MDHEN, CDR2 SYDVKM. CDR3 length: 16 residues. Trimming stripped 5 bases from V and 5 bases from J, with 21 bases between. Here the CDR3 reads CASSPANQGLIYGYTF. CDR3 coding DNA: TGTGCCAGCAGTCCGGCCAACCAGGGGCTGATTTATGGCTACACCTTC.

The chain employs TRBV7-3 and TRBJ1-2, with 7 bases fitting TRBD1. J lost 6 bases, V lost 4 bases, and 5 bases had no gene match. This CDR3 is built from 13 residues. CDR1 and CDR2 from the germline V gene are SGHTA and FQGTGA. CDR3 residues: CASSYLTGDGYTF. CDR3 nucleotide sequence: TGTGCCAGCAGCTATCTTACAGGGGATGGCTACACCTTC.

This clone was counted a few times. This same CDR3 is encoded by further DNA sequences in the sample. The genes are TRBV6-5 and TRBJ1-1; the D is unclear. CDR1 and CDR2 (germline): MNHEY, SVGAGI. Trimming pared 4 bases from V and 4 bases from J, leaving 4 bases between. This CDR3 is built from 11 residues. CDR3 sequence reads: CASSLGTEAFF. For the CDR3, the DNA is TGTGCCAGCAGTTTGGGCACTGAAGCTTTCTTT.

This chain uses TRBV12-2 with TRBJ2-7; TRBD1, the table's D call, lacks a check against the DNA. TRBV12-2 is recorded as a pseudogene. The CDR3 is 16 amino acids. The CDR3 loop is CASRLAPGQGNHEQYF. The DNA for the CDR3 is TGTGCAAGTCGCTTAGCTCCGGGACAGGGGAACCACGAGCAGTACTTC.

The chain carries TRBV27 and TRBJ2-3; D remains unclear. The CDR3 runs 14 residues. Germline V gene lookup returns CDR1 MNHEY and CDR2 SMNVEV (reference sequence). V lost 2 bases and J lost 0, with 6 bases in between. DNA of the CDR3: TGTGCCAGCAGTTTACTAGTTAGCACAGATACGCAGTATTTT. Its protein is CASSLLVSTDTQYF.

In the case of this clone: Other DNA variants within this sample encode the same CDR3. This chain links TRBV5-6 with TRBJ2-2, with 7 positions matching TRBD2. The CDR3 length is 14 residues. Germline trimming cut 0 bases from V and 6 bases from J; bases unmatched to any gene: 2. CDR1 and CDR2 (germline): SGHDT, YYEEEE. CDR3 sequence (DNA): TGTGCCAGCAGCTTGGGACTAGCCGCCGGGGAGCTGTTTTTT. Translated, it gives CASSLGLAAGELFF.

A note on this clone: Within the sample, other DNA sequences also encode this same CDR3. V usage is TRBV11-2 and J usage is TRBJ2-7; tentatively, D is TRBD2 (6 bases). V lost 1 base and J lost 4, with 11 bases in between. CDR1 and CDR2 (germline): SGHAT, FQNNGV. The CDR3 consists of 14 residues. The CDR3 nucleotides read TGTGCCAGCAGCTTAGCCGGGAGTGGGTACGAGCAGTACTTC. Translated, it gives CASSLAGSGYEQYF.

The chain employs TRBV25-1 and TRBJ2-7; 7 nucleotides align to TRBD1. Germline values: CDR1 MGHDK, CDR2 SYGVNS. J was trimmed by 2 bases and V by 3 bases; bases with no gene match: 4. CDR3 length equals 14 residues. This CDR3 is CASSDGQGAYEQYF. CDR3 nucleotide sequence: TGTGCCAGCAGTGACGGGCAGGGGGCCTACGAGCAGTACTTC.

The gene calls are TRBV28 and TRBJ1-2; D remains unclear. This CDR3 is 13 amino acids long. Germline CDR1 MDHEN, CDR2 SYDVKM. The V end lost 3 bases, the J end lost 0 bases, and 5 bases lay between the germline ends. CDR3 in DNA: TGTGCCAGCAGTTTCACAGCTAACTATGGCTACACCTTC. It translates to CASSFTANYGYTF.

This chain links TRBV5-4 with TRBJ1-2; tentative D call: TRBD1 (5 bases). The CDR3 runs 16 residues. Germline V gives CDR1 SGHNT, CDR2 YYREEE (reference sequence). Trimming stripped 0 bases from V and 8 bases from J, with 20 bases between. The CDR3 here is CASSLENGAVRGGYTF. Written as DNA, the CDR3 is TGTGCCAGCAGCTTGGAGAACGGGGCAGTACGAGGGGGCTACACCTTC. The full variable domain, with the rest looked up from reference TRBV5-4 and TRBJ1-2, is ETGVTQSPTHLIKTRGQQVTLRCSSQSGHNTVSWYQQALGQGPQFIFQYYREEENGRGNFPPRFSGLQFPNYSSELNVNALELDDSALYLCASSLENGAVRGGYTFGSGTRLTVV.

This chain links TRBV10-2 with TRBJ1-1; D unclear. Trimming removed 7 bases at V and 3 bases at J, with 12 bases between. CDR1 WSHSY and CDR2 SAAADI come from the germline V gene. The CDR3 is 13 residues long. CDR3: CASTEAGDTEAFF. CDR3 nucleotides: TGCGCCAGCACAGAGGCCGGGGACACTGAAGCTTTCTTT.

The J gene is TRBJ2-3, the V gene TRBV30; 12 nucleotides align to TRBD2. This CDR3 is 17 amino acids long. Germline-derived CDR1 and CDR2 are GTSNPN and SVGIG (reference sequence). Trimming took 5 bases from V and 2 from J; bases not matched to a gene: 11. CDR3 residues: CAWEGSTSGSYTDTQYF. The CDR3 DNA sequence: TGTGCCTGGGAAGGTTCGACTAGCGGGAGTTACACAGATACGCAGTATTTT. The full variable domain, rest sourced from reference TRBV30 and TRBJ2-3, is SQTIHQWPATLVQPVGSPLSLECTVEGTSNPNLYWYRQAAGRGLQLLFYSVGIGQISSEVPQNLSASRPQDRQFILSSKKLLLSDSGFYLCAWEGSTSGSYTDTQYFGPGTRLTVL.

CDR3 sequence: CATSRSPGLAGGDFPDTQYF. CDR3 nucleotide sequence: TGTGCCACCAGCAGATCTCCGGGACTAGCGGGGGGCGATTTTCCCGATACGCAGTATTTT. The chain joins TRBV15 to TRBJ2-3; 15 positions agree with TRBD2. After removal of 2 bases from V and 6 bases from J, the junction contained 15 bases not matched to a gene. The CDR3 loop spans 20 amino acids. The V gene's germline CDR1 is LNHNV and CDR2 YYDKDF (reference sequence).

This chain uses TRBV6-1 with TRBJ2-7; TRBD2 matches 12 bases. In germline, CDR1 is MNHNS, CDR2 SASEGT. The V gene end was trimmed by 4 bases and the J gene end by 7 bases; junction bases not matched to a gene: 14. CDR3 length: 17 amino acids. CDR3 sequence: CASSARLAGALPGEQYF. In DNA form, the CDR3 reads TGTGCCAGCAGTGCCCGACTAGCGGGAGCTCTGCCGGGTGAGCAGTACTTC.

This clone came up once. CDR3 in amino acids: CASSEEVGQPLSGEKLFF. In DNA, the CDR3 is TGTGCCAGCAGTGAAGAGGTGGGGCAGCCCTTGAGCGGGGAAAAACTGTTTTTT. The V gene is TRBV6-1, the J gene TRBJ1-4; perhaps TRBD1 as D (5 bases). This CDR3 spans 18 amino acids. Germline V gene sequence: CDR1 MNHNS, CDR2 SASEGT. Trimming removed 1 base at V and 8 bases at J, with 23 bases between.

The rearrangement joins TRBV19 to TRBJ1-2; 8 nucleotides agree with TRBD1. V lost 7 bases to trimming and J lost 4 bases; unmatched junction nucleotides: 8. The CDR3 is made up of 14 amino acids. The V gene's germline CDR1 is LNHDA and CDR2 SQIVND (reference sequence). The CDR3 protein is CASMGTGGGYGYTF. Written as DNA, the CDR3 is TGTGCCAGTATGGGGACAGGTGGGGGCTATGGCTACACCTTC.

The rearrangement links TRBV7-9 to TRBJ1-1; TRBD1 is a possible D gene (6 bases). The CDR3 runs 17 residues. Trimming cost V 5 bases and J 1 base, with 20 bases left between them. Germline CDR1 is SEHNR and CDR2 is FQNEAQ (reference sequence). In DNA, the CDR3 is TGTGCCAGCAGCGAAATTCGTGGGGGGGCTAGGAACACTGAAGCTTTCTTT. This encodes CASSEIRGGARNTEAFF.

This clone was detected once. The chain joins TRBV30 to TRBJ2-2; the match to TRBD2 covers 12 bases. V lost 3 bases, J lost 2 bases, and 4 bases stayed unmatched. The CDR3 loop spans 16 amino acids. CDR1 is GTSNPN, CDR2 SVGIG, per germline (reference sequence). The CDR3 loop reads CAWSLLAGGNTGELFF. For the CDR3, the DNA is TGTGCCTGGAGCCTACTAGCGGGAGGTAACACCGGGGAGCTGTTTTTT. Looking up the rest from reference TRBV30 and TRBJ2-2 gives the full variable domain: SQTIHQWPATLVQPVGSPLSLECTVEGTSNPNLYWYRQAAGRGLQLLFYSVGIGQISSEVPQNLSASRPQDRQFILSSKKLLLSDSGFYLCAWSLLAGGNTGELFFGEGSRLTVL.

The gene calls are TRBV4-2 and TRBJ2-1, with 8 bases identical to TRBD2. This CDR3 is 17 amino acids long. Germline-derived CDR1 and CDR2 are LGHNA and YNFKEQ. V was clipped by 0 bases and J by 7 bases; unmatched bases: 11. CDR3 sequence: CASSQDPAGGEGNEQFF. The CDR3 DNA reads as TGTGCCAGCAGCCAAGATCCTGCGGGAGGAGAGGGAAATGAGCAGTTCTTC.

The chain is built from TRBV6-1 and TRBJ2-7; 7 positions agree with TRBD2. In germline, CDR1 is MNHNS, CDR2 SASEGT. The trim removed 9 bases at V and 4 bases at J, leaving 12 bases unmatched. This CDR3 is built from 14 residues. The CDR3 nucleotides read TGTGCCAGTCGGGGGGACCCCCTCTTTTACGAGCAGTACTTC. Amino acids: CASRGDPLFYEQYF.

The V call is TRBV6-1, the J call TRBJ2-7, with TRBD1 matching over 8 bases. CDR3 size: 15 residues. Germline CDR1 reads MNHNS; CDR2 reads SASEGT. V gave up 7 bases and J gave up 5 bases; unmatched junction bases: 13. The CDR3 DNA sequence: TGTGCCAGCAAAGCGGACAGGGCGTTTTTGGACGAGCAGTACTTC. Amino acids: CASKADRAFLDEQYF.

The V gene is TRBV18, the J gene TRBJ1-1, with D unclear. The CDR3 totals 14 residues. The germline V gene has CDR1 KGHSH and CDR2 LQKENI. Trimming cost V 3 bases and J 1 base, with 9 bases left between them. The CDR3: CASSPEPQNTEAFF. The CDR3 DNA follows: TGTGCCAGCTCACCCGAACCTCAGAACACTGAAGCTTTCTTT.

CDR3 region: CASSYSGGSKLFF. Here the CDR3 DNA reads TGTGCCAGCAGTTACTCAGGGGGGAGCAAACTGTTTTTT. The rearrangement joins TRBV6-5 to TRBJ1-4; D is perhaps TRBD1 (6 bases). Trimming removed 0 bases from V and 11 bases from J, with 10 bases in between. The CDR3 runs to 13 residues. In germline, CDR1 is MNHEY, CDR2 SVGAGI.

The V and J genes are TRBV28 and TRBJ2-7, with D perhaps matching TRBD1 (6 bases). Deletions cut 5 bases from V and 3 bases from J, with 14 bases between. Per germline, CDR1 MDHEN and CDR2 SYDVKM. CDR3 size: 14 residues. CDR3 in amino acids: CASSPGTLNYEQYF. The CDR3 region has the DNA TGTGCCAGCAGTCCCGGGACACTGAACTACGAGCAGTACTTC.